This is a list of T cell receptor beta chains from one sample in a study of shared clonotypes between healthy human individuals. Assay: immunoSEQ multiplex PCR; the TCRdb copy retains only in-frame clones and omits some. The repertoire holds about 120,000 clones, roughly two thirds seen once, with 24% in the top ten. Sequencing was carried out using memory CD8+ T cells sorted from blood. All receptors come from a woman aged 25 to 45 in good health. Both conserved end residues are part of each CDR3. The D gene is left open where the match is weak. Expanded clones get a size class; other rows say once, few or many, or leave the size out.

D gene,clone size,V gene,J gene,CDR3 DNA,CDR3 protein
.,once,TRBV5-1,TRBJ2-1,TGCGCCAGCAGCTGGACCGGGATCTACAATGAGCAGTTCTTC,CASSWTGIYNEQFF
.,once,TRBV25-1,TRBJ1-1,TGTGCCAGCGGCACAGGGTCTGAAGCTTTCTTT,CASGTGSEAFF
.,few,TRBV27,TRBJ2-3,TGTGCCAGCAGTTTATCCAGCGAGCGCACAGATACGCAGTATTTT,CASSLSSERTDTQYF
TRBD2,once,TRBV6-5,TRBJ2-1,TGTGCCAGCAGACCGGGGACTACCAACAATGAGCAGTTCTTC,CASRPGTTNNEQFF
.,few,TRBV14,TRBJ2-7,TGTGCCAGCAGCCAAGAAGAAGCCAGCTCCTACGAGCAGTACTTC,CASSQEEASSYEQYF
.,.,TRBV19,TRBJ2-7,TGTGCCAGTAGTATGATAGGGCCCTACGAGCAGTACTTC,CASSMIGPYEQYF
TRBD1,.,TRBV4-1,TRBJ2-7,TGCGCCAGCAGCCAACCCTGGGACAGGGGAGGCGACGAGCAGTACTTC,CASSQPWDRGGDEQYF
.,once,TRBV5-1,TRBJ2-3,TGCGCCAGCAGCTCCGGGACAGATACGCAGTATTTT,CASSSGTDTQYF
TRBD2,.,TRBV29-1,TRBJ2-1,TGCAGCGCCCACAGAGGACTAGCCGATGAGCAGTTCTTC,CSAHRGLADEQFF
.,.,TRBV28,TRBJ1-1,TGTGCCAGCACCCGCGGGTCTATGCAGGGGAGGTCGACTGAAGCTTTCTTT,CASTRGSMQGRSTEAFF
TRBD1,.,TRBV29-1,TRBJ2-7,TGCAGCGCCCGGGACAGGGAGGCCGGCGAGCAGTACTTC,CSARDREAGEQYF
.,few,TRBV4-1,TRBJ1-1,TGCGCCAGCAGCCGCTTCGGGCGGAACACTGAAGCTTTCTTT,CASSRFGRNTEAFF
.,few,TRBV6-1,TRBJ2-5,TGTGCCAGCAGTCTAAAGACAGAACAAGAGACCCAGTACTTC,CASSLKTEQETQYF
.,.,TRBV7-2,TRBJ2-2,TGTGCCAGCAGCTTGAAACTACACACCGGGGAGCTGTTTTTT,CASSLKLHTGELFF
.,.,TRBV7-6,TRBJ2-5,TGTGCCAGCAGCCCGAGCGACTACCAAGAGACCCAGTACTTC,CASSPSDYQETQYF
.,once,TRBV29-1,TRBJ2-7,TGCAGCGTTTTATCGGCGAACTCCTACGAGCAGTACTTC,CSVLSANSYEQYF
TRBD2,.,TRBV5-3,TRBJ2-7,TGTGCCAGAAGATCTCCACTAGCGGGATCCTCCTACGAGCAGTACTTC,CARRSPLAGSSYEQYF
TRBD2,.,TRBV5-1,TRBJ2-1,TGCGCCAGCAGCTTGGCCGAGGGGCTAGCGGGAGGGCGTGAGCAGTTCTTC,CASSLAEGLAGGREQFF
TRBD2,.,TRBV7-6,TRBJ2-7,TGTGCCAGCAGCCCTTCCCGGACTAGCGGCTCCTACGAGCAGTACTTC,CASSPSRTSGSYEQYF
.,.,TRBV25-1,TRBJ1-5,TGTGCCAGCAGTGAATCTGGGCAGCCCCAGCATTTT,CASSESGQPQHF
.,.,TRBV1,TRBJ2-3,TGCACCAGCAGCCAAGAGTCGGCGGGAGCGCACACAGATACGCAGTATTTT,CTSSQESAGAHTDTQYF
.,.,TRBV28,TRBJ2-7,TGTGCCAGCAGTTTAAATTCCCGGGACACCCAATGGGGGAGGGAGATCTTC,CASSLNSRDTQWGREIF
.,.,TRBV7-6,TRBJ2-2,TGTGCCAGCAGCTCACAGGGGAGCGGGAATAGGAACACCGGGGAGCTGTTTTTT,CASSSQGSGNRNTGELFF
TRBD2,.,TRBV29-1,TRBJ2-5,TGCAGCACCGGACTAGCGGGAGGGGGGGAGACCCAGTACTTC,CSTGLAGGGETQYF
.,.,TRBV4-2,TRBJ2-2,TGTGCCAGCAGCCAAGATCTGGAGCGGACCGGGGAGCTGTTTTTT,CASSQDLERTGELFF
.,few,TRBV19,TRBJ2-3,TGTGCCACTCAGGGATTTACAGATACGCAGTATTTT,CATQGFTDTQYF
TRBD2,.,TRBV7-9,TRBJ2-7,TGTGCCAGCAGTGAAGAAGCGGGAGGGTCCTACGAGCAGTACTTC,CASSEEAGGSYEQYF
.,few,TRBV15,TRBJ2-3,TGTGCCACCAGCACCTCCACGGGTGGCACAGATACGCAGTATTTT,CATSTSTGGTDTQYF
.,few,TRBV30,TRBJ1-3,TGTGCCTGGAGTTGGGGGGGCGGAAACACCATATATTTT,CAWSWGGGNTIYF
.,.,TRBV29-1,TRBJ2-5,TGCAGCCACTCCGCCCCCACGGAGACCCAGTACTTC,CSHSAPTETQYF
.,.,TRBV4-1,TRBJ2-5,TGCGCCAGCAGCCAAAGTCTAGCGTGGGGGTACCAAGAGACCCAGTACTTC,CASSQSLAWGYQETQYF
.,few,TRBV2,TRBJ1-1,TGTGCCAGCAGTGAGTGGCGTGAAGCTTTCTTT,CASSEWREAFF
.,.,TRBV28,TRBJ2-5,TGTGCCAGCAGATCCACCGTAGGGTACCAAGAGACCCAGTACTTC,CASRSTVGYQETQYF
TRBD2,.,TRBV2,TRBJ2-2,TGTGCCAGCAGTGACCAAGCGGGAGCCGACACCGGGGAGCTGTTTTTT,CASSDQAGADTGELFF
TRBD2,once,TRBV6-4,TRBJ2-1,TGTGCCAGCAGTGAGAAGCGGGAAGGGTGGAATGAGCAGTTCTTC,CASSEKREGWNEQFF
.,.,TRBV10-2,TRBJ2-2,TGCGCCAGCAGTGACACCAGAAAGCACACCGGGGAGCTGTTTTTT,CASSDTRKHTGELFF
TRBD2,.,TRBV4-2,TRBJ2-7,TGTGCCAGCAGCCAAGGACTAGCGGGCTCCTACGAGCAGTACTTC,CASSQGLAGSYEQYF
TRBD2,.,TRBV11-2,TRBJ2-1,TGTGCCAGCAGCTCACAGGGACTAGCGGACTACAATGAGCAGTTCTTC,CASSSQGLADYNEQFF
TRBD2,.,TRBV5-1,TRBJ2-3,TGCGCCAGCAGCTTGTCCCGGACTAGCGGGAGTCCAGATACGCAGTATTTT,CASSLSRTSGSPDTQYF
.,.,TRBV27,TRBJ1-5,TGTGCCAGCATGTCGGCAGATAACAATCAGCCCCAGCATTTT,CASMSADNNQPQHF
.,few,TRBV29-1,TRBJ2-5,TGCAGCGTTGAAAGGGAGACCCAGTACTTC,CSVERETQYF
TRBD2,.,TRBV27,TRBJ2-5,TGTGCCAGCAGCCGAACTAGCGGGGTTTTTTGGGAGCAGTACTTC,CASSRTSGVFWEQYF
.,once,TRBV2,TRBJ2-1,TGTGCCAGCAGGAGGGTCTCACAAGAGTTCTTC,CASRRVSQEFF
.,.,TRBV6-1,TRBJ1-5,TGTGCCAGCAGGGGAGAGGCGTATAGCAATCAGCCCCAGCATTTT,CASRGEAYSNQPQHF
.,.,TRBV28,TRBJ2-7,TGTGCCAGCAGTTCCCTTGGGGACCAAACCTACGAGCAGTACTTC,CASSSLGDQTYEQYF
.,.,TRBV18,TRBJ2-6,TGTGCCAGCTCACCAGGACCAGGAGTTGGGGCCAACGTCCTGACTTTC,CASSPGPGVGANVLTF
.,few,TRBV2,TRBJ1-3,TGTGCCAGCAGTGAAGCTCGAGGATCTGGAAACACCATATATTTT,CASSEARGSGNTIYF
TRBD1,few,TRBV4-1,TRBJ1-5,TGCGCCAGCAGCCAAGACGGAAGCGCAGGGGGCGTTCAGCCCCAGCATTTT,CASSQDGSAGGVQPQHF
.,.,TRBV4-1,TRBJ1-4,TGCGCCAGCAGCCAAGTCCCAAGGGGCGGTGAAAAACTGTTTTTT,CASSQVPRGGEKLFF
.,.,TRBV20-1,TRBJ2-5,TGCAGCGAAACCCAAGAGACCCAGTACTTC,CSETQETQYF
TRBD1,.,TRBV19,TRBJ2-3,TGTGCCAGTAGTACCTTCCAGGGGGCCGGGGCGGATACGCAGTATTTT,CASSTFQGAGADTQYF
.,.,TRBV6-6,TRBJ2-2,TGTGCCAGCAGTTTGTACAGGCCGTTGAACACCGGGGAGTTGTTTTTT,CASSLYRPLNTGELFF
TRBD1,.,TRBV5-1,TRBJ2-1,TGCGCCAGCAGCTTGGTACAGGGGTCCTACAATGAGCAGTTCTTC,CASSLVQGSYNEQFF
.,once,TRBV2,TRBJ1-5,TGTGCCAGCAGTGAACGTCAGGTGGGCAATCAGCCCCAGCATTTT,CASSERQVGNQPQHF
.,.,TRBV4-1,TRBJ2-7,TGCGCCAGCAGCCACACAAAGGGACTTCCCGAGCAGTACTTC,CASSHTKGLPEQYF
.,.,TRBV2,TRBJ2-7,TGTGCCAGCAGTGGCCCCGGGCCCCGACCCTACGAGCAGTACTTC,CASSGPGPRPYEQYF